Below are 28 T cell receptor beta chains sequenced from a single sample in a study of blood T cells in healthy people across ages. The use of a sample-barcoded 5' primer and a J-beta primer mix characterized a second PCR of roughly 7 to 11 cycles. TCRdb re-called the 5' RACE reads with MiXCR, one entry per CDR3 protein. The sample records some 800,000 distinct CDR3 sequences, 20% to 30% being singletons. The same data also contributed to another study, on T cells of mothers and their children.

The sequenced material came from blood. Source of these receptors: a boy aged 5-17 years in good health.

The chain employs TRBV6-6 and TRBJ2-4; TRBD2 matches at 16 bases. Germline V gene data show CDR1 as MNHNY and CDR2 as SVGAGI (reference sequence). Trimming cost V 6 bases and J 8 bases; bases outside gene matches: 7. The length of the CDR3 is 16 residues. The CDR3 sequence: CASRDGTSGRGDIQYF. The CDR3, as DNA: TGTGCCAGCAGGGATGGGACTAGCGGGAGGGGAGACATTCAGTACTTC.

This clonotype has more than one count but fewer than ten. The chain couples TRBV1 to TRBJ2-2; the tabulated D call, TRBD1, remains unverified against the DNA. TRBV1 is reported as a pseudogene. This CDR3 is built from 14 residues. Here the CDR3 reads CTSSLGRGPGELFF. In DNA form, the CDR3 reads TGCACCAGCAGCCTCGGCAGGGGTCCCGGGGAGCTGTTTTTT.

CDR3 in amino acids: CATSRGGTGGDQYF. DNA for the CDR3: TGTGCCACCAGCAGAGGGGGGACAGGGGGCGATCAGTACTTC. The chain links TRBV15 to TRBJ2-5, with 12 bases that match TRBD1. With V trimmed by 1 base and J by 11 bases, 5 bases remained unmatched. In germline, CDR1 is LNHNV, CDR2 YYDKDF (reference sequence). The length of the CDR3 is 14 residues.

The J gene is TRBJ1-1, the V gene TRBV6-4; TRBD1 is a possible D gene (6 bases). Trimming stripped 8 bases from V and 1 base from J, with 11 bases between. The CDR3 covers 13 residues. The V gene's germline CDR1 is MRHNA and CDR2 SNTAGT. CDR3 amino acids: CASGQTGNTEAFF. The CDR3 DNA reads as TGTGCCAGCGGCCAGACAGGGAACACTGAAGCTTTCTTT.

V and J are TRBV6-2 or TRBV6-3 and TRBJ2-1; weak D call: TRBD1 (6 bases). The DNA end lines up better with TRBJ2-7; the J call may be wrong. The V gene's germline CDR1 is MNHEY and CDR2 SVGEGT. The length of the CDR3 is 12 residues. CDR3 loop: CASRTQGTEQYF. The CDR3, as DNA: TGTGCCAGCAGGACTCAGGGGACCGAGCAGTACTTC.

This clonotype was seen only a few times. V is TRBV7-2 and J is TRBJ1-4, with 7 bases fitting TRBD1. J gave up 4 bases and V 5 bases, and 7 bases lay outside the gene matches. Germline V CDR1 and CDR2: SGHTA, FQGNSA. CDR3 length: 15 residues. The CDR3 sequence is CASSEKTGINEKLFF. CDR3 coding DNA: TGTGCCAGCAGCGAGAAGACAGGGATTAATGAAAAACTGTTTTTT.

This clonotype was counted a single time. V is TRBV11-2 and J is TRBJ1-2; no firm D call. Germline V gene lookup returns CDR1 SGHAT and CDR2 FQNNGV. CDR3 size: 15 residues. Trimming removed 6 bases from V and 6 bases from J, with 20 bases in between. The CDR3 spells CASRALGMTGDGYTF. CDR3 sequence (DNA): TGTGCCAGCAGGGCCTTGGGCATGACCGGCGATGGCTACACCTTC. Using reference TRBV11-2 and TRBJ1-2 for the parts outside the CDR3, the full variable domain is EAGVAQSPRYKIIEKRQSVAFWCNPISGHATLYWYQQILGQGPKLLIQFQNNGVVDDSQLPKDRFSAERLKGVDSTLKIQPAKLEDSAVYLCASRALGMTGDGYTFGSGTRLTVV.

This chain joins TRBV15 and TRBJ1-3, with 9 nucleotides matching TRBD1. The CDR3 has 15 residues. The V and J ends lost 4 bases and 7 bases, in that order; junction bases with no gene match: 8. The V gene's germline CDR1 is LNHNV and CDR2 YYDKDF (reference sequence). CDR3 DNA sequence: TGTGCCACCAGCAACGGACAGGGGCTTGGGAACACCATATATTTT. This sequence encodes CATSNGQGLGNTIYF. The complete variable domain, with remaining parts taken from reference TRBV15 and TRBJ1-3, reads DAMVIQNPRYQVTQFGKPVTLSCSQTLNHNVMYWYQQKSSQAPKLLFHYYDKDFNNEADTPDNFQSRRPNTSFCFLDIRSPGLGDTAMYLCATSNGQGLGNTIYFGEGSWLTVV.

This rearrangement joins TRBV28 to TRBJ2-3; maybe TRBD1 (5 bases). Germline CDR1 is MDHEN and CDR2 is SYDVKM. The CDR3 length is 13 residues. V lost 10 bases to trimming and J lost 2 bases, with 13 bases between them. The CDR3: CATVGLNTDTQYF. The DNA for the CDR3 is TGTGCCACAGTGGGGCTGAACACAGATACGCAGTATTTT.

The CDR3, as DNA: TGCAGCGTTGAAGGGACGCCCAACAATGAGCAGTTCTTC. This translates into CSVEGTPNNEQFF. The chain employs TRBV29-1 and TRBJ2-1; D gene unclear. Germline lookup yields CDR1 SQVTM and CDR2 ANQGSEA. V was cut by 1 base and J by 5 bases, with 9 bases left in between. The CDR3 consists of 13 residues.

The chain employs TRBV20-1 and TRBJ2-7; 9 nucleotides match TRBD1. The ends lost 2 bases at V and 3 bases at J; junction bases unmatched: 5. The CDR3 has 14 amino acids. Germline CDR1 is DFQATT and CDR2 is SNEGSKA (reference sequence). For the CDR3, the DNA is TGCAGTGCTAGATCCCCGGACAGGGGCTACGAGCAGTACTTC. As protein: CSARSPDRGYEQYF.

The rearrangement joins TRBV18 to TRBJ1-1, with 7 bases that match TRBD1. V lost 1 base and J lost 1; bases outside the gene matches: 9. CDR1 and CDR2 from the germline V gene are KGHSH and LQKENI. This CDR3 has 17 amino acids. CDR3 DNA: TGTGCCAGCTCACCACGGGACAGCTTACTAACGAACACTGAAGCTTTCTTT. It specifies CASSPRDSLLTNTEAFF.

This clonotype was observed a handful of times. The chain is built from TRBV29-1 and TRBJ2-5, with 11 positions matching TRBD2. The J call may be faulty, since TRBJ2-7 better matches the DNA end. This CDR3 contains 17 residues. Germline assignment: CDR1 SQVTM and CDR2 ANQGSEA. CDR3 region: CSVEGLETSGVNYEQYF. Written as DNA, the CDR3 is TGCAGCGTTGAGGGACTGGAGACTAGCGGGGTTAACTACGAGCAGTACTTC.

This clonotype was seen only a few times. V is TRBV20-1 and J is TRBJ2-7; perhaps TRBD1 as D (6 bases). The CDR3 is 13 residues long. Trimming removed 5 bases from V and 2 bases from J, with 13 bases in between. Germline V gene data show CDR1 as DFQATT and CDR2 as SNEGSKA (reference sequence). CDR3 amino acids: CSADNRDTYEQYF. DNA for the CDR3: TGCAGTGCTGACAACCGGGACACCTACGAGCAGTACTTC.

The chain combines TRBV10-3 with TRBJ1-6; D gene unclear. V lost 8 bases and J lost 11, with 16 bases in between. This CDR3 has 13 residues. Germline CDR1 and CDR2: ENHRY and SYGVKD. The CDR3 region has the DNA TGTGCCATCCATGATGTCCAGGAGGCACCCCTCCACTTT. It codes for CAIHDVQEAPLHF.

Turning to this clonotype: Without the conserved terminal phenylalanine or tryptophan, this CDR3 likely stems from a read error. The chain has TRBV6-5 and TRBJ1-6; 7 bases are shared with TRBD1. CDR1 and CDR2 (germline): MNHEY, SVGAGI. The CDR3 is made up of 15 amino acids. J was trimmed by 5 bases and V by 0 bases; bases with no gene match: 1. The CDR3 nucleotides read TGTGCCAGCAGTTACTCTGGGACAGATAATTCACCCCTCCACCTT. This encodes CASSYSGTDNSPLHL.

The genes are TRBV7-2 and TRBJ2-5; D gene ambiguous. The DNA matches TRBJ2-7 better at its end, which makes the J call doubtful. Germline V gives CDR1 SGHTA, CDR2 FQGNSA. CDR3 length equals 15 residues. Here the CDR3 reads CASSQLAAFSYEQYF. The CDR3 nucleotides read TGTGCCAGCAGTCAATTGGCGGCTTTCTCCTACGAGCAGTACTTC.

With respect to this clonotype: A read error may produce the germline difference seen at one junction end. In DNA form, the CDR3 reads TGCGCCAGCAGCTTGGTTGCGGCTGGCACTGGGGCCGACGTCCTGACTTTC. This codes for CASSLVAAGTGADVLTF. The chain is built from TRBV5-1 and TRBJ2-6, with D perhaps matching TRBD1 (5 bases). Per germline, CDR1 SGHRS and CDR2 YFSETQ. There are 17 residues in the CDR3.

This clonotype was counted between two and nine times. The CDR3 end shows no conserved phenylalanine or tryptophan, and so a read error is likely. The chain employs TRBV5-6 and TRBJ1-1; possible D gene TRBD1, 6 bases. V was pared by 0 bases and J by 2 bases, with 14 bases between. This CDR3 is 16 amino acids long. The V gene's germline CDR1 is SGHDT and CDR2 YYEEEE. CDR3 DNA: TGTGCCAGCAGCTTGGCCGGGGGCAGGGTTAACACTGAAGCTTTCCTT. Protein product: CASSLAGGRVNTEAFL.

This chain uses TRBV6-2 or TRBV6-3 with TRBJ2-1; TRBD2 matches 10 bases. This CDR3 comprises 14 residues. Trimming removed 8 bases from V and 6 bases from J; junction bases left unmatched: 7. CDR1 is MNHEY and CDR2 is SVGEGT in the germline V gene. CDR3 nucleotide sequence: TGTGCCAGCCAGAGCGGGGGGGTCAGCAATGAGCAGTTCTTC. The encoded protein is CASQSGGVSNEQFF.

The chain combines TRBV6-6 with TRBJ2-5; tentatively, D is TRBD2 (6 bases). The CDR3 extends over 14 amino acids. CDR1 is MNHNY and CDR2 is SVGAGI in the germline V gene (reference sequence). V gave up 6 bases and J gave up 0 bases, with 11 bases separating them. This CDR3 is CASRRGDYQETQYF. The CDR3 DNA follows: TGTGCCAGCAGACGTGGGGACTACCAAGAGACCCAGTACTTC.

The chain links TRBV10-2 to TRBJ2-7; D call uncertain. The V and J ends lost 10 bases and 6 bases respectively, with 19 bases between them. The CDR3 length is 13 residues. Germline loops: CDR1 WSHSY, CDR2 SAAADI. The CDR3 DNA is TGCGCCATCTCTCCCGGGCCCACTGGCGAGCAGTACTTC. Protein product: CAISPGPTGEQYF.

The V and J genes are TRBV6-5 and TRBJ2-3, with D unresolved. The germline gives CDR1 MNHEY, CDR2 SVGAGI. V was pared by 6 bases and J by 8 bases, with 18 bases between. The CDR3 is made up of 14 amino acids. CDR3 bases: TGTGCCAGCAGCCCTACCCCTTATGGGCGTACGCAGTATTTT. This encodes CASSPTPYGRTQYF.

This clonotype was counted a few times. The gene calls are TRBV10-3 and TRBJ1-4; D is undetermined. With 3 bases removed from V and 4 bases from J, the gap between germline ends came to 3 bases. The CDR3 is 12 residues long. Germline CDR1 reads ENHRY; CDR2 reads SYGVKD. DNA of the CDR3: TGTGCCATCAGTGAAATTAATGAAAAACTGTTTTTT. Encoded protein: CAISEINEKLFF.

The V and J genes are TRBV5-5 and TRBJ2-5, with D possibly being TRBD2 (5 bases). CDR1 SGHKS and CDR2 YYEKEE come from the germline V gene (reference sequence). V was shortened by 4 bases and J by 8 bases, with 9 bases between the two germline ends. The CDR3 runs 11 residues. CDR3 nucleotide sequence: TGTGCCAGCAGCCGGGGAACCACCCAGTACTTC. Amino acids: CASSRGTTQYF.

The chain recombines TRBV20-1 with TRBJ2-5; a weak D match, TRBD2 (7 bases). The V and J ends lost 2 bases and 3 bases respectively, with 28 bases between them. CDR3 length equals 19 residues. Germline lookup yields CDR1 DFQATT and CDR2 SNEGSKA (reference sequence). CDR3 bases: TGCAGTGCTAGATTTATTTCGGGAGGAACTCAGGGGAAGAAAGAGACCCAGTACTTC. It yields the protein CSARFISGGTQGKKETQYF.

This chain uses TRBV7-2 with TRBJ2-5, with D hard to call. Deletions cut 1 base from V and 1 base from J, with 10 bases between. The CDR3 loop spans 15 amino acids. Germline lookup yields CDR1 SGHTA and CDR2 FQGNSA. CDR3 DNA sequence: TGTGCCAGCAGCTTAGTTTTTTCGCTCCAAGAGACCCAGTACTTC. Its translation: CASSLVFSLQETQYF.

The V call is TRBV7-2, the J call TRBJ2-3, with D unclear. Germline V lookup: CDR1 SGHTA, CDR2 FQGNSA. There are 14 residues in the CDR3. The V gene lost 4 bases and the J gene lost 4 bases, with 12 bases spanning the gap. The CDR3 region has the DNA TGTGCCAGCAGCTCACTCGGGTCGGCAGATACGCAGTATTTT. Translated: CASSSLGSADTQYF.